Here is one T cell receptor beta chain with its context. Antigen specificity is unknown. The record originates from a study of shared clonotypes between healthy human individuals. Regarding the study as a whole: In general, naive subsets displayed greater estimated richness than memory subsets did.

The authors split each subset's genomic DNA evenly across several immunoSEQ plates. Sequencing used immunoSEQ multiplex PCR; TCRdb keeps in-frame clones, though not all of them. The table shows approximately 640,000 clones, with around 72% occurring only once. The receptor was derived from a woman under 40 in good health. Sequencing used memory CD4+ T cells sorted from blood. Subset specified: CD45RA-negative fraction.

For the CDR3, the DNA is TGTGCCAGCAGTGAACTTGGCACTAGCCCATCCTCGTACGAGCAGTACTTC. Translating it yields CASSELGTSPSSYEQYF. This chain connects TRBV2 to TRBJ2-7, with D maybe TRBD2 (6 bases). The CDR3 has 17 amino acids. CDR1 and CDR2 from the germline V gene are SNHLY and FYNNEI. Trimming removed 2 bases at V and 4 bases at J, with 21 bases between.